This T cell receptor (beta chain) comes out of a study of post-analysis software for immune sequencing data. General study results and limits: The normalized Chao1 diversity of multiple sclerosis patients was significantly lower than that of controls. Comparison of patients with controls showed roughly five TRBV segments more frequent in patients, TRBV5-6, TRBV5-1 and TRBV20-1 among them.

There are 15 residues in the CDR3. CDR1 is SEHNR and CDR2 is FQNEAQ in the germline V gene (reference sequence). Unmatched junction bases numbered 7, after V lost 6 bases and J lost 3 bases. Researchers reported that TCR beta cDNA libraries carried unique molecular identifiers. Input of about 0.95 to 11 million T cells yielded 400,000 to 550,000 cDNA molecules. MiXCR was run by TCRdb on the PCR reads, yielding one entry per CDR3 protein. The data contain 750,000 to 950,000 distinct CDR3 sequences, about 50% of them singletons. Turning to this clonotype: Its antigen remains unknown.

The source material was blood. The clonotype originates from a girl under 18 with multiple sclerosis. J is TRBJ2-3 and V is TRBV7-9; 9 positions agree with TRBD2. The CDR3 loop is CASRPGTSPTDTQYF. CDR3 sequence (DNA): TGTGCCAGCAGGCCCGGGACTAGCCCAACAGATACGCAGTATTTT.